This TCR beta chain was identified during a study of blood T cell repertoires in COVID-19 (dated by TCRdb to 2018 to 2020). The study in broad terms: The collaborator samples originated in the United States, Italy and Spain and spanned the acute and convalescent phases of COVID-19. The prospective study material was composed of cDNA or gDNA derived from T cells, B-cell-depleted T cells, or PBMCs. Samples were obtained from the ongoing ImmuneRACE study (first 160 participants) and from over 1,000 subjects provided by 6 global collaborators. Where available, HLA class I and class II types were obtained from metadata supplied by the sample provider rather than from assay-based typing. The dataset comprised deeply sampled blood TCRbeta repertoires from subjects exposed to, actively infected with, or recovered from COVID-19. A freely available public database, intended as a resource for researchers studying the immune response to SARS-CoV-2, is where the repertoires were released. The sample metadata nearly always contained a de-identified subject ID, COVID-19 status, age in years and sex. The study at large found these results: The amount of clinical and demographic metadata varied by source and participant and was provided uncurated.

Enrolling through a virtual design, the prospective study's participants ranged in age from roughly 18 to 95 years and lived across 20 to 30 United States geographic areas. To assign participants to cohorts, the prospective study relied on clinical history that participants themselves reported in a screening survey and a study questionnaire. A participant counted as exposed if, within 2 weeks of entering the study, that participant had been in contact with someone who had a PCR-confirmed or clinician-diagnosed COVID-19 case. Mobile phlebotomists in the prospective study collected whole blood, serum and a nasopharyngeal or oropharyngeal swab from every participant. Participants in the prospective study had the option to provide additional blood draws and questionnaires over a roughly 2-month period. Before DNA extraction, blood samples from the prospective study were shipped at room temperature or frozen.

Regarding this clone: The specificity of this receptor is unknown. Nothing much larger sits one base from this clone, and base qualities are not available.

TCRbeta CDR3 regions were amplified from genomic DNA using the immunoSEQ Assay, a bias-controlled multiplex PCR. The paper's data handling went like this. Within the assay, amplification of reference gene primers was used to estimate how many nucleated cells each sample contained. To quantify the absolute abundance of each unique TCRbeta CDR3 rearrangement, sequence reads were collapsed and filtered. For each sample, productive Simpson clonality was calculated as the square root of Simpson's diversity index across productive rearrangements. The source is immuneACCESS, and TCRdb retained only in-frame sequences with V and J called. Part of the clones is not carried over; for the studies checked, unresolved V genes explain less than half of this, and the remainder is unexplained. V and J calls and clone size follow that table, whereas D and trimming were derived from the DNA. This sample holds 270,000 or so clones; approximately 85% were observed only once. 5% to 8% of the sample comes from the top ten.

The sequenced material came from PBMCs or T cells enriched from blood (not recorded which). This receptor was identified in a woman aged 45-65 years who had been exposed to COVID-19.

The DNA reads as follows: TGCAGCGTTGCTGCCAAAAACATTCAGTACTTC. It translates to CSVAAKNIQYF. The sequence is built from TRBV29-1 and TRBJ2-4; no confident D gene assignment can be made. Measured from the cysteine to the phenylalanine, the CDR3 is 11 residues long. The CDR3 DNA has 33 bases and is translated from base 1. Trimming at the junction amounts to 4 bases on V and 1 base on J, and the germline ends lie 2 bases apart. CDR1 and CDR2, looked up from the germline V gene, are SQVTM and ANQGSEA.